The present entry profiles one T cell receptor beta chain with its context. This entry comes from a study of blood T cell repertoires in COVID-19. Study details: The United States, Italy and Spain supplied acute and convalescent COVID-19 samples. Sample material is recorded as cDNA or gDNA derived from T cells, B-cell-depleted T cells, or PBMCs.

The CDR3 loop spans 15 amino acids. The germline gives CDR1 SGHTA, CDR2 FQGNSA. V lost 1 base and J 4 bases, leaving 10 bases between the germline ends. Per the authors' pipeline: By means of reference gene primer amplification, nucleated cell counts were estimated. Sequenced by immunoSEQ multiplex PCR; TCRdb stores in-frame clones only, minus some. D and trimming come from the DNA, and the V and J calls and clone size come from that table. The table has tens of thousands of clones, about 85% seen once. The V gene is TRBV7-2, the J gene TRBJ1-4, with TRBD1 as a possible D gene (5 bases). Sequenced input: peripheral blood. The receptor was derived from a human donor with acute or convalescent COVID-19. The donor label of this sample is uncertain. The CDR3 protein is CASSLGGQRNEKLFF. The CDR3 nucleotides read TGTGCCAGCAGCTTAGGCGGACAACGTAATGAAAAACTGTTTTTT. The full variable domain, with the rest looked up from reference TRBV7-2 and TRBJ1-4, is GAGVSQSPSNKVTEKGKDVELRCDPISGHTALYWYRQSLGQGLEFLIYFQGNSAPDKSGLPSDRFSAERTGGSVSTLTIQRTQQEDSAVYLCASSLGGQRNEKLFFGSGTQLSVL.